The clone carrying this TCR beta chain was seen only a few times. The data stem from a study of OX40 agonist ivuxolimab in advanced cancers. Generated by immunoSEQ multiplex PCR, the TCRdb table keeps only in-frame clones and is missing some. The data show about 70,000 clones, with around nine tenths seen just once and approximately 5% held by the top ten. Germline V gene data show CDR1 as SGDLS and CDR2 as YYNGEE. V dropped 2 bases and J dropped 5 bases, with 10 bases sitting between them. The CDR3 spans 13 residues. This specimen consisted of CD4+ or CD8+ T cells sorted from blood, obtained in a trial of the OX40 agonist ivuxolimab. The chain combines TRBV9 with TRBJ1-1, with D unclear. This TCR was sampled from an adult with an advanced solid tumor such as melanoma, head and neck, liver or kidney cancer. Here the CDR3 DNA reads TGTGCCAGCAGCGTTGCCCAGCGAACTGAAGCTTTCTTT. Amino acids: CASSVAQRTEAFF.